This TCR beta chain appears in the sequencing data of a study of identical twins. Study findings and constraints: Beta out-of-frame twin sharing showed a weaker excess.

As to this clonotype: The antigen is undetermined.

TCRdb recomputed calls from the 5' RACE reads with MiXCR, one row per CDR3 protein. In the table there are 350,000 to 500,000 distinct CDR3 sequences, roughly 20% of which are singletons. This receptor was obtained from a man aged 50 to 60 in good health. The sequencing input was naive T cells sorted from blood.

In nucleotides, the CDR3 is TGTGCCACCAGCTCCGAGGGGGGAAACTATGGCTACACCTTC. Amino acid sequence: CATSSEGGNYGYTF. The chain has TRBV15 and TRBJ1-2, with TRBD1 as a possible D gene (6 bases). The germline gives CDR1 LNHNV, CDR2 YYDKDF (reference sequence). V was pared by 5 bases and J by 2 bases, with 12 bases between. The length of the CDR3 is 14 residues.